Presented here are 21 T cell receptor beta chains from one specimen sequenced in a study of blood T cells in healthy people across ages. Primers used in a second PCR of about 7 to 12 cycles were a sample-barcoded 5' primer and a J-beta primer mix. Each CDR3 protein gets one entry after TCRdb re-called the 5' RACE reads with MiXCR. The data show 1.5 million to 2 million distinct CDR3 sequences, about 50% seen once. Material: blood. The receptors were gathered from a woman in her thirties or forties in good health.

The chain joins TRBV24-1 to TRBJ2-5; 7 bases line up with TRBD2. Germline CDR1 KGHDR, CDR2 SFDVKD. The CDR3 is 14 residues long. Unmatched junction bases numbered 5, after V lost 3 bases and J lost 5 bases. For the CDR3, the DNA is TGTGCCACCAGTGATCCCCTGGGGGGGGAGACCCAGTACTTC. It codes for CATSDPLGGETQYF.

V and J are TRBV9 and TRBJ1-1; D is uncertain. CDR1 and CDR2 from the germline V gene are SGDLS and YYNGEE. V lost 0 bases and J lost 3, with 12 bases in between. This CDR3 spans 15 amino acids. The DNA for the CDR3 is TGTGCCAGCAGCGTAGATATGGTACTGTACACTGAAGCTTTCTTT. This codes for CASSVDMVLYTEAFF.

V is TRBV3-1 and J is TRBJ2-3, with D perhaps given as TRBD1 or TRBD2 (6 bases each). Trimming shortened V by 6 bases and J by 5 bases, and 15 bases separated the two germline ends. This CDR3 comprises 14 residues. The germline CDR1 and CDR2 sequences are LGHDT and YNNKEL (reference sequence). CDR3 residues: CASRIGGHEDTQYF. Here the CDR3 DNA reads TGTGCCAGCAGGATTGGGGGGCATGAAGATACGCAGTATTTT.

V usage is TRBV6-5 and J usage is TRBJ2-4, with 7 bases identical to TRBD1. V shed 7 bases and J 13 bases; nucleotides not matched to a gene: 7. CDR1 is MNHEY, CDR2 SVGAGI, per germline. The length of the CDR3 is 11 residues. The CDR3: CASTHRGEQYF. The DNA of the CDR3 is TGTGCCAGCACCCACAGGGGAGAGCAGTACTTC.

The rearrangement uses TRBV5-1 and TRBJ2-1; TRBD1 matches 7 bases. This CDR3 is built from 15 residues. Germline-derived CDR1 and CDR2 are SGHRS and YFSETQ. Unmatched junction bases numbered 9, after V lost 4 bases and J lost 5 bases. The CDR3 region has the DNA TGCGCCAGCAGCACAGCCGGGACAGATAACAATGAGCAGTTCTTC. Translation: CASSTAGTDNNEQFF.

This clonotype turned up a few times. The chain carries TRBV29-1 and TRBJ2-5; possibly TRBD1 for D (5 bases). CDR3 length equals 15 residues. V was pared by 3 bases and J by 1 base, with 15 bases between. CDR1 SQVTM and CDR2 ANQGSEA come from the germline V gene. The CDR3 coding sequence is TGCAGCGTTGAGGGGCAGGGATGGAGCCAAGAGACCCAGTACTTC. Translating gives CSVEGQGWSQETQYF.

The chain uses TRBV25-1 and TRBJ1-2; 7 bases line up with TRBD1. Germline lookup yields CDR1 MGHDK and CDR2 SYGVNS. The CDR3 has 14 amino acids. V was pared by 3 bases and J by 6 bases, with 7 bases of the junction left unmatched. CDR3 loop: CASSDRGGVDGYTF. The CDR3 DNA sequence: TGTGCCAGCAGTGACAGGGGGGGAGTGGATGGCTACACCTTC.

CDR3 sequence (DNA): TGTGCCAGCAGTTTTCGGACAGTTAATGAGCAGTTCTTC. This sequence encodes CASSFRTVNEQFF. The chain has TRBV12-3 or TRBV12-4 and TRBJ2-1, with TRBD1 as a possible D gene (6 bases). V shed 3 bases and J shed 7 bases, with 10 bases lying between them. The CDR3 consists of 13 residues.

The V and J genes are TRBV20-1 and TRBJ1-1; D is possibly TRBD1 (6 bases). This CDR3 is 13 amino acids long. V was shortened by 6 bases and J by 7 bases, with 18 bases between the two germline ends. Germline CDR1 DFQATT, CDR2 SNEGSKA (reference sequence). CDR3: CSATHWTDFEAFF. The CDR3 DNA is TGCAGTGCGACTCATTGGACAGACTTTGAAGCTTTCTTT.

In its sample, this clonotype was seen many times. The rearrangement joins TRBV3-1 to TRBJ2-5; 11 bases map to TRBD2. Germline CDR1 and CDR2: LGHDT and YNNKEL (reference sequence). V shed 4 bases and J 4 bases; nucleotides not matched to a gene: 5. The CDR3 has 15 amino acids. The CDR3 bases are TGTGCCAGCAGCCTCGGGACTAGCGGAAGAGAGACCCAGTACTTC. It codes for CASSLGTSGRETQYF.

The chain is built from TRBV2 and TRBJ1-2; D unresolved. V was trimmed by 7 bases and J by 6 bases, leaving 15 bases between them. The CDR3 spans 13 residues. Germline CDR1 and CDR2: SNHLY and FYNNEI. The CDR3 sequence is CASNEKRMDGYTF. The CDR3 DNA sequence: TGTGCCAGCAATGAGAAGAGAATGGATGGCTACACCTTC.

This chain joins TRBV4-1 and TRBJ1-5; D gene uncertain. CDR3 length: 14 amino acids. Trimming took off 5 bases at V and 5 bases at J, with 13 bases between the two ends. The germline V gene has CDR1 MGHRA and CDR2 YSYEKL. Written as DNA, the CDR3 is TGCGCCAGCAGCGACGCGGGATCCCATCAGCCCCAGCATTTT. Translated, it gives CASSDAGSHQPQHF.

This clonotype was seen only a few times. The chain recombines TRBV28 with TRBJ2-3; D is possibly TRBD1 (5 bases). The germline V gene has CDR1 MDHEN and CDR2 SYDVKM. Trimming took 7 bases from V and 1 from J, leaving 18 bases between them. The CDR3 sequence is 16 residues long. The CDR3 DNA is TGTGCCAGCACCTACGAAGGGGCTACGCGCACAGATACGCAGTATTTT. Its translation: CASTYEGATRTDTQYF.

CDR3 coding DNA: TGTGCCAGCAGCCCCGGACAGTATACACCCCTCCACTTT. Translated, it gives CASSPGQYTPLHF. The chain employs TRBV7-3 and TRBJ1-6; a possible D gene is TRBD1 (6 bases). V was shortened by 5 bases and J by 11 bases, with 13 bases between the two germline ends. Germline V gene sequence: CDR1 SGHTA, CDR2 FQGTGA. The length of the CDR3 is 13 residues.

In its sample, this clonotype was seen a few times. The CDR3 DNA sequence: TGTGCCAGCAGCCAAGAGGCTAGCTCCTATAATTCACCCCTCCACTTT. Protein sequence: CASSQEASSYNSPLHF. V usage is TRBV4-2 and J usage is TRBJ1-6; D is undetermined. The CDR3 totals 16 residues. From germline, CDR1 is LGHNA and CDR2 YNFKEQ. V lost 0 bases, J lost 0 bases, and 6 bases lay in between.

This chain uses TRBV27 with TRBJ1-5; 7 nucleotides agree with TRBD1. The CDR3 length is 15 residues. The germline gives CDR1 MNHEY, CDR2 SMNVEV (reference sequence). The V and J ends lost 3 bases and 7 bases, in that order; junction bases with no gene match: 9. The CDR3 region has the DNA TGTGCCAGCAGTTTTATAGGGGGCCTCAAGCAGCCCCAGCATTTT. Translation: CASSFIGGLKQPQHF.

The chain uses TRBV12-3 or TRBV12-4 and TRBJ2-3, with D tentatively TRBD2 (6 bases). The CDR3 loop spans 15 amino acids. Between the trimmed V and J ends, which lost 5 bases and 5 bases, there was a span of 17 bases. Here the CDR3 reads CASSPSGLSGDTQYF. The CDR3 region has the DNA TGTGCCAGCAGTCCCTCGGGACTGTCAGGAGATACGCAGTATTTT.

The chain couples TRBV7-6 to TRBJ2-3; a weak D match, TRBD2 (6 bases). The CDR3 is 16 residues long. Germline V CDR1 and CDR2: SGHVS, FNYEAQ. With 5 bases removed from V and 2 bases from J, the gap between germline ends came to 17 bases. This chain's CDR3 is CASSPAVGGPTDTQYF. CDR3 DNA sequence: TGTGCCAGCAGCCCGGCCGTCGGGGGACCCACAGATACGCAGTATTTT.

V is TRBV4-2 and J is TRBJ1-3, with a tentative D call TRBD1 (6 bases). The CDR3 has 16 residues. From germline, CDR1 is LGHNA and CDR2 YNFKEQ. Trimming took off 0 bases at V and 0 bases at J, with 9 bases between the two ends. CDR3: CASSQEGTLSGNTIYF. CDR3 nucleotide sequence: TGTGCCAGCAGCCAAGAGGGGACACTCTCTGGAAACACCATATATTTT.

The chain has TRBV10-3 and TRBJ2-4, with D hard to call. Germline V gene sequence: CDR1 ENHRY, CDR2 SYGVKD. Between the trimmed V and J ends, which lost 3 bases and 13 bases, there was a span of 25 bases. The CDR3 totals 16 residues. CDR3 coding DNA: TGTGCCATCAGTGAACCGACTGGGCGACCCTACAATGAGCAGTACTTC. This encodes CAISEPTGRPYNEQYF.

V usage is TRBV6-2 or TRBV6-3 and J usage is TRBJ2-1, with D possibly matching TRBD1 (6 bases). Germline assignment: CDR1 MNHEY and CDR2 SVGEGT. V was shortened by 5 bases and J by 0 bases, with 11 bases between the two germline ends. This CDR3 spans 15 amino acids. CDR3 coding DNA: TGTGCCAGCAGTGAGGACAGCTCCTCCTACAATGAGCAGTTCTTC. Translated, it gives CASSEDSSSYNEQFF.